Listed here are 27 T cell receptor beta chains from one sample, sequenced in a study of cytomegalovirus exposure and HLA in healthy donors. PCR employed 60 Vbeta and 13 Jbeta primers. Sequencing used immunoSEQ multiplex PCR; TCRdb keeps in-frame clones, though not all of them. The data contain approximately 100,000 clones, 79% of them singletons. Sequencing used PBMCs. These TCRs come from a middle-aged woman in good health and CMV-seronegative.

The sample holds a few counts of this clone. This chain links TRBV5-6 with TRBJ1-4; tentatively, D is TRBD1 (5 bases). Per the germline V gene, CDR1 is SGHDT and CDR2 is YYEEEE. The CDR3 extends over 16 amino acids. Trimming removed 1 base from V and 4 bases from J, with 14 bases in between. Here the CDR3 reads CASSLFGGVLNEKLFF. DNA for the CDR3: TGTGCCAGCAGCTTGTTCGGAGGGGTCCTTAATGAAAAACTGTTTTTT.

The chain recombines TRBV27 with TRBJ1-5, with no clear D. The V and J ends lost 1 base and 2 bases respectively, with 3 bases between them. This CDR3 is built from 13 residues. CDR1 and CDR2 (germline): MNHEY, SMNVEV (reference sequence). CDR3 protein: CASSLWRNQPQHF. The CDR3 bases are TGTGCCAGCAGTTTATGGCGCAATCAGCCCCAGCATTTT.

The chain has TRBV27 and TRBJ1-1; 9 bases align to TRBD1. CDR3 length: 16 residues. Germline V CDR1 and CDR2: MNHEY, SMNVEV (reference sequence). Trimming removed 5 bases from V and 0 bases from J; junction bases left unmatched: 7. The CDR3 here is CASSTRTGAMNTEAFF. In DNA form, the CDR3 reads TGTGCCAGCAGTACCCGGACAGGGGCTATGAACACTGAAGCTTTCTTT.

This chain's CDR3 is CASSLHLAGTDTQYF. The CDR3 DNA is TGTGCCAGCAGTTTGCACCTAGCGGGCACAGATACGCAGTATTTT. This chain uses TRBV27 with TRBJ2-3; 7 nucleotides match TRBD2. Germline trimming cut 3 bases from V and 1 base from J; bases unmatched to any gene: 4. The CDR3 covers 15 residues. CDR1 and CDR2 from the germline V gene are MNHEY and SMNVEV (reference sequence).

The V call is TRBV7-2, the J call TRBJ1-1; no definite D call. Trimming took 5 bases from V and 5 from J, leaving 18 bases between them. CDR1 is SGHTA and CDR2 is FQGNSA in the germline V gene. CDR3 length: 15 amino acids. CDR3 nucleotides: TGTGCCAGCAGCCTACACCAGGTGAGCGGGACTGAAGCTTTCTTT. Translation: CASSLHQVSGTEAFF.

The rearrangement joins TRBV21-1 to TRBJ2-1; whether TRBD1, the table's D call, matches the DNA was not checked. TRBV21-1 is flagged as a pseudogene. The CDR3 contains 13 residues. The CDR3: CASSKGQNSEQFF. The CDR3 region has the DNA TGTGCCAGCAGCAAAGGACAAAACAGTGAGCAGTTCTTC.

DNA of the CDR3: TGTGCCAGCAGCCTAGGTTCAGGGTTCAACACTGAAGCTTTCTTT. As protein: CASSLGSGFNTEAFF. This chain connects TRBV6-6 to TRBJ1-1; weak D call: TRBD1 (5 bases). The germline V and J ends were trimmed by 6 bases and 2 bases, with 16 bases remaining between them. Germline CDR1 and CDR2: MNHNY and SVGAGI (reference sequence). The CDR3 consists of 15 residues.

This clone was counted between two and nine times. The chain has TRBV7-2 and TRBJ2-7, with D tentatively TRBD2 (5 bases). The CDR3 runs to 15 residues. The ends were cut back, 1 base at V and 0 bases at J, with 10 bases in the middle. The germline gives CDR1 SGHTA, CDR2 FQGNSA. CDR3 DNA sequence: TGTGCCAGCAGCTTAGACGGGGTAACCTCCTACGAGCAGTACTTC. This translates into CASSLDGVTSYEQYF.

This clone was seen only once. This sequence joins TRBV28 and TRBJ2-7; a possible D gene is TRBD1 (5 bases). Germline V gives CDR1 MDHEN, CDR2 SYDVKM. The CDR3 is 12 residues long. Trimming removed 7 bases at V and 1 base at J, with 8 bases between. CDR3 nucleotides: TGTGCCAGCAAACAGGCGTCCTACGAGCAGTACTTC. This gives the protein CASKQASYEQYF.

The chain joins TRBV5-5 to TRBJ2-1; TRBD2 is a possible D gene (5 bases). The CDR3 length is 17 residues. CDR1 is SGHKS, CDR2 YYEKEE, per germline (reference sequence). Trimming stripped 0 bases from V and 5 bases from J, with 18 bases between. CDR3 loop: CASSLASGFLKNNEQFF. The CDR3 DNA is TGTGCCAGCAGCTTGGCCTCGGGGTTCCTGAAAAACAATGAGCAGTTCTTC.

This chain uses TRBV9 with TRBJ2-7; 11 nucleotides match TRBD2. The length of the CDR3 is 15 residues. The ends lost 0 bases at V and 6 bases at J; junction bases unmatched: 5. Germline-derived CDR1 and CDR2 are SGDLS and YYNGEE. CDR3 in DNA: TGTGCCAGCAGCGTAGGAGGACTAGCGGGCCGCGAGCAGTACTTC. Amino acids: CASSVGGLAGREQYF.

The J gene is TRBJ2-7, the V gene TRBV6-5, with 10 bases fitting TRBD2. The length of the CDR3 is 15 residues. The germline V gene has CDR1 MNHEY and CDR2 SVGAGI. V lost 8 bases and J lost 3; bases outside the gene matches: 10. CDR3 sequence: CASRKGSSGSYEQYF. The CDR3 nucleotides read TGTGCCAGCCGAAAGGGGTCTAGCGGGAGCTACGAGCAGTACTTC.

This clone was seen once. The chain recombines TRBV7-9 with TRBJ2-7; 7 bases match TRBD1. The V gene end was trimmed by 5 bases and the J gene end by 3 bases; junction bases not matched to a gene: 7. The germline V gene has CDR1 SEHNR and CDR2 FQNEAQ (reference sequence). This CDR3 region has 14 residues. The CDR3 coding sequence is TGTGCCAGCAGCCATCCCGACAGGGTCTACGAGCAGTACTTC. Its protein product is CASSHPDRVYEQYF.

The chain has TRBV27 and TRBJ2-7, with D possibly being TRBD2 (5 bases). V was pared by 8 bases and J by 3 bases, with 14 bases between. The length of the CDR3 is 13 residues. The germline gives CDR1 MNHEY, CDR2 SMNVEV (reference sequence). The CDR3 region is CASQDSAGYEQYF. DNA of the CDR3: TGTGCCAGCCAGGACTCTGCGGGCTACGAGCAGTACTTC.

The chain is built from TRBV5-6 and TRBJ2-5; D unclear. The germline V gene has CDR1 SGHDT and CDR2 YYEEEE. The CDR3 consists of 13 residues. Trimming left V 5 bases short and J 1 base short, with 9 bases between. The CDR3 nucleotides read TGTGCCAGCAGACCCTATCCCCAAGAGACCCAGTACTTC. Translating it yields CASRPYPQETQYF.

V and J are TRBV28 and TRBJ2-7; 7 bases are a match to TRBD1. In germline, CDR1 is MDHEN, CDR2 SYDVKM. This CDR3 region has 12 residues. V lost 7 bases, J lost 6 bases, and 6 bases stayed unmatched. The chain's CDR3 is CASNYRGSEQYF. CDR3 coding DNA: TGTGCCAGCAATTACAGGGGTAGCGAGCAGTACTTC.

The chain joins TRBV7-2 to TRBJ2-5, with 9 nucleotides matching TRBD2. The CDR3 runs to 18 residues. V shed 1 base, J shed 1 base, and the junction held 10 bases outside the gene matches. The germline gives CDR1 SGHTA, CDR2 FQGNSA. In nucleotides, the CDR3 is TGTGCCAGCAGCTTAGAAGGTAGCGGGAGCGCCTCCCAAGAGACCCAGTACTTC. The encoded protein is CASSLEGSGSASQETQYF.

A few counts support this clone. V gene TRBV28 combines with J gene TRBJ2-7; no clear D gene. The V gene's germline CDR1 is MDHEN and CDR2 SYDVKM. The CDR3 sequence is 12 residues long. V lost 6 bases to trimming and J lost 2 bases, with 8 bases between them. The CDR3 sequence is CASSPPTYEQYF. CDR3 DNA: TGTGCCAGCAGCCCTCCTACCTACGAGCAGTACTTC.

The rearrangement links TRBV6-5 to TRBJ2-3, with TRBD2 matching 8 bases. The germline CDR1 and CDR2 sequences are MNHEY and SVGAGI. The J segment lost 1 base and the V segment lost 7 bases, leaving 4 bases of the junction unmatched. The CDR3 totals 14 residues. The CDR3 nucleotides are TGTGCCAGCAAACCGGGACTAGGCACAGATACGCAGTATTTT. This translates into CASKPGLGTDTQYF.

The CDR3 DNA reads as TGTGCCAGCAGACTGGACAGGAACTATGGCTACACCTTC. Its protein product is CASRLDRNYGYTF. This chain uses TRBV28 with TRBJ1-2; 7 bases line up with TRBD1. Germline CDR1 and CDR2: MDHEN and SYDVKM. V shed 6 bases, J shed 2 bases, and the junction held 3 bases outside the gene matches. This CDR3 has 13 residues.

The rearrangement joins TRBV10-3 to TRBJ2-7, with D perhaps matching TRBD1 (6 bases). V lost 1 base to trimming and J lost 6 bases, with 10 bases between them. Germline V gene sequence: CDR1 ENHRY, CDR2 SYGVKD. This CDR3 contains 13 residues. The CDR3 protein is CAISEWAGAEQYF. DNA for the CDR3: TGTGCCATCAGTGAGTGGGCAGGGGCCGAGCAGTACTTC.

The V gene is TRBV19, the J gene TRBJ2-1; the match to TRBD2 covers 8 bases. Per the germline V gene, CDR1 is LNHDA and CDR2 is SQIVND (reference sequence). With 3 bases clipped from V and 9 bases from J, the junction kept 7 bases outside the gene matches. The CDR3 contains 14 residues. CDR3 sequence reads: CASSMGLEYGEQFF. The CDR3 DNA follows: TGTGCCAGTAGTATGGGACTAGAGTACGGTGAGCAGTTCTTC. Variable domain in full (rest from reference TRBV19 and TRBJ2-1): DGGITQSPKYLFRKEGQNVTLSCEQNLNHDAMYWYRQDPGQGLRLIYYSQIVNDFQKGDIAEGYSVSREKKESFPLTVTSAQKNPTAFYLCASSMGLEYGEQFFGPGTRLTVL.

Only one count was recorded for this clone. The V gene is TRBV2, the J gene TRBJ1-5, with D possibly matching TRBD1 (6 bases). V gave up 5 bases and J gave up 6 bases, with 17 bases separating them. The CDR3 contains 15 residues. The germline gives CDR1 SNHLY, CDR2 FYNNEI. In DNA, the CDR3 is TGTGCCAGCAGTCCCGGGCGGACAGAGGTTCAGCCCCAGCATTTT. Amino acids: CASSPGRTEVQPQHF.

The rearrangement links TRBV30 to TRBJ1-1; perhaps TRBD1 as D (6 bases). There are 14 residues in the CDR3. V was cut by 0 bases and J by 3 bases, with 11 bases left in between. Germline assignment: CDR1 GTSNPN and CDR2 SVGIG (reference sequence). CDR3 bases: TGTGCCTGGAGTGTACGAGGGGGGGACACTGAAGCTTTCTTT. This gives the protein CAWSVRGGDTEAFF.

The J gene is TRBJ2-3, the V gene TRBV7-2; D might be TRBD1 (5 bases). Deletions cut 6 bases from V and 4 bases from J, with 23 bases between. Germline V lookup: CDR1 SGHTA, CDR2 FQGNSA. The CDR3 extends over 17 amino acids. CDR3 in amino acids: CASSQATPSLGADTQYF. The CDR3 coding sequence is TGTGCCAGCAGTCAAGCGACGCCTTCCTTAGGGGCAGATACGCAGTATTTT.

The chain combines TRBV19 with TRBJ1-1; D gene ambiguous. Trimming removed 2 bases from V and 5 bases from J, with 9 bases in between. The CDR3 spans 13 residues. The germline V gene encodes CDR1 LNHDA and CDR2 SQIVND (reference sequence). CDR3 in DNA: TGTGCCAGTAGTATAATGGCAAAAACTGAAGCTTTCTTT. It encodes CASSIMAKTEAFF.

This chain links TRBV30 with TRBJ1-1; TRBD1 agrees at 8 bases. The J segment lost 3 bases and the V segment lost 5 bases, leaving 8 bases of the junction unmatched. From germline, CDR1 is GTSNPN and CDR2 SVGIG (reference sequence). CDR3 size: 14 residues. The chain's CDR3 is CAWATGTGYTEAFF. As DNA, the CDR3 is TGTGCCTGGGCAACCGGGACAGGATACACTGAAGCTTTCTTT. Using reference TRBV30 and TRBJ1-1 for the parts outside the CDR3, the full variable domain is SQTIHQWPATLVQPVGSPLSLECTVEGTSNPNLYWYRQAAGRGLQLLFYSVGIGQISSEVPQNLSASRPQDRQFILSSKKLLLSDSGFYLCAWATGTGYTEAFFGQGTRLTVV.